These 21 T cell receptor beta chains originate from one sample sequenced in a study of OX40 agonist ivuxolimab in advanced cancers. Library construction relied on the immunoSEQ multiplex PCR assay. Drawn from immuneACCESS, this table holds only the in-frame rearrangements with V and J called that TCRdb kept. Clones are partly lost; checked studies trace under half to an unresolved V gene and leave the rest unexplained. The sample profile shows 60,000 or so clones; roughly 85% of them were found once. The ten largest clonotypes hold approximately 0.76% of the sample. This sample comprised CD4+ or CD8+ T cells sorted from blood, obtained in a trial of the OX40 agonist ivuxolimab. The receptors originated from an adult with an advanced solid tumor such as melanoma, head and neck, liver or kidney cancer.

The rearrangement joins TRBV29-1 to TRBJ2-1; D might be TRBD1 or TRBD2, each matching 5 bases. Deletions cut 6 bases from V and 4 bases from J, with 16 bases between. Germline V gene data show CDR1 as SQVTM and CDR2 as ANQGSEA. The CDR3 runs to 14 residues. CDR3 sequence: CSVPRGSSYNEQFF. CDR3 sequence (DNA): TGCAGCGTCCCCCGGGGCAGCTCTTACAATGAGCAGTTCTTC.

The chain is built from TRBV6-1 and TRBJ2-1; 7 nucleotides align to TRBD2. There are 13 residues in the CDR3. With V trimmed by 7 bases and J by 10 bases, 10 bases remained unmatched. Germline V gene sequence: CDR1 MNHNS, CDR2 SASEGT. CDR3 coding DNA: TGTGCCAGCACCCTACCGGGACTACCCGAGCAGTTCTTC. Translation: CASTLPGLPEQFF.

This rearrangement joins TRBV5-4 to TRBJ2-4; D gene unclear. With 4 bases removed from V and 3 bases from J, the gap between germline ends came to 8 bases. Germline CDR1 reads SGHNT; CDR2 reads YYREEE (reference sequence). This CDR3 is built from 13 residues. The CDR3 here is CASSRRDKNIQYF. CDR3 DNA sequence: TGTGCCAGCAGCCGCAGAGACAAAAACATTCAGTACTTC.

The sample holds a few counts of this clone. The chain uses TRBV4-1 and TRBJ2-7; 7 nucleotides match TRBD1. The CDR3 is made up of 16 amino acids. The V segment lost 0 bases and the J segment 8 bases; nucleotides outside the gene matches: 13. The germline CDR1 and CDR2 sequences are MGHRA and YSYEKL. DNA of the CDR3: TGCGCCAGCAGCCAAGATGGCAGAGCCTTGACAGGGCAGCAGTACTTC. Translated, it gives CASSQDGRALTGQQYF.

This chain's CDR3 is CSAGDSENQPQHF. CDR3 nucleotides: TGCAGCGCTGGGGACAGTGAGAATCAGCCCCAGCATTTT. The J gene is TRBJ1-5, the V gene TRBV29-1; 7 bases align to TRBD1. The CDR3 consists of 13 residues. Germline V gene sequence: CDR1 SQVTM, CDR2 ANQGSEA. The ends lost 7 bases at V and 4 bases at J; junction bases unmatched: 7.

This clone was found once. The genes are TRBV5-5 and TRBJ1-1; unclear D gene. Trimming stripped 0 bases from V and 3 bases from J, with 9 bases between. The CDR3 is 14 residues long. Germline CDR1 and CDR2: SGHKS and YYEKEE (reference sequence). CDR3 DNA sequence: TGTGCCAGCAGCTTGGTCCCCGGGGACACTGAAGCTTTCTTT. It yields the protein CASSLVPGDTEAFF.

The gene calls are TRBV19 and TRBJ1-5, with TRBD1 matching over 7 bases. The CDR3 contains 13 residues. Germline V CDR1 and CDR2: LNHDA, SQIVND (reference sequence). After removal of 7 bases from V and 5 bases from J, the junction contained 5 bases not matched to a gene. CDR3 bases: TGTGCCAGTACTGACAGGGACTATCAGCCCCAGCATTTT. Translation: CASTDRDYQPQHF.

The gene calls are TRBV7-9 and TRBJ2-1; 7 bases line up with TRBD2. The germline gives CDR1 SEHNR, CDR2 FQNEAQ (reference sequence). The CDR3 is 14 amino acids. The V gene end was trimmed by 5 bases and the J gene end by 8 bases; junction bases not matched to a gene: 9. The CDR3: CASSRRGEGDEQFF. The CDR3 nucleotides read TGTGCCAGCAGCCGTCGGGGGGAGGGCGATGAGCAGTTCTTC.

A few counts support this clone. The V and J genes are TRBV6-6 and TRBJ1-2; D may be TRBD1 (6 bases). The germline V gene encodes CDR1 MNHNY and CDR2 SVGAGI (reference sequence). The CDR3 runs to 14 residues. V was cut by 2 bases and J by 6 bases, with 13 bases left in between. DNA for the CDR3: TGTGCCAGCAGTTACCGGTCAGGGGAGCATGGCTACACCTTC. It encodes CASSYRSGEHGYTF.

The chain recombines TRBV6-1 with TRBJ1-2, with TRBD1 as a possible D gene (5 bases). The CDR3 sequence is 15 residues long. Per germline, CDR1 MNHNS and CDR2 SASEGT. V gave up 6 bases and J gave up 0 bases, with 14 bases separating them. The CDR3 DNA is TGTGCCAGCAGCGGGACCCTCTACGCTAACTATGGCTACACCTTC. Translating gives CASSGTLYANYGYTF.

The V and J genes are TRBV14 and TRBJ2-7; 11 bases line up with TRBD2. The CDR3 is made up of 15 amino acids. Germline CDR1 SGHDN, CDR2 FVKESK. J was trimmed by 3 bases and V by 8 bases; bases with no gene match: 9. The CDR3 DNA sequence: TGTGCCAGCCACACTAGCGGGAGATCGGGCTACGAGCAGTACTTC. It translates to CASHTSGRSGYEQYF.

The chain is built from TRBV7-9 and TRBJ1-5; D gene uncertain. CDR1 SEHNR and CDR2 FQNEAQ come from the germline V gene (reference sequence). Between the trimmed V and J ends, which lost 5 bases and 4 bases, there was a span of 9 bases. The CDR3 length is 13 residues. DNA of the CDR3: TGTGCCAGCAGCCGCGATGGGAATCAGCCCCAGCATTTT. Encoded protein: CASSRDGNQPQHF.

The chain carries TRBV19 and TRBJ1-5, with D uncertain. Trimming stripped 4 bases from V and 3 bases from J, with 16 bases between. Germline values: CDR1 LNHDA, CDR2 SQIVND (reference sequence). The CDR3 extends over 16 amino acids. The CDR3 sequence: CASSTHSSLFNQPQHF. DNA for the CDR3: TGTGCCAGTAGTACTCACAGTAGTCTCTTCAATCAGCCCCAGCATTTT.

This clone was counted once. V is TRBV6-4 and J is TRBJ1-1; no clear D. CDR1 MRHNA and CDR2 SNTAGT come from the germline V gene. Trimming pared 2 bases from V and 13 bases from J, leaving 14 bases between. This CDR3 has 12 residues. The CDR3 here is CASSDSSRALFF. CDR3 sequence (DNA): TGTGCCAGCAGTGACAGCAGCCGTGCTCTTTTCTTT.

The chain has TRBV6-1 and TRBJ2-4; the D call may be TRBD1 or TRBD2 (6 bases each). Germline assignment: CDR1 MNHNS and CDR2 SASEGT. This CDR3 spans 15 amino acids. V was pared by 6 bases and J by 6 bases, with 18 bases between. CDR3 region: CASRLYRAGGNIQYF. In nucleotides, the CDR3 is TGTGCCAGCAGACTATACAGGGCCGGGGGAAACATTCAGTACTTC.

This chain uses TRBV6-1 with TRBJ1-5; D is ambiguous. CDR1 and CDR2 (germline): MNHNS, SASEGT. This CDR3 has 14 amino acids. V lost 1 base and J lost 2, with 6 bases in between. This CDR3 reads CASSEEQRNQPQHF. DNA of the CDR3: TGTGCCAGCAGTGAAGAACAGCGCAATCAGCCCCAGCATTTT.

J is TRBJ2-3 and V is TRBV7-3, with D perhaps given as TRBD1 or TRBD2 (7 bases each). This CDR3 spans 14 amino acids. Trimming stripped 4 bases from V and 7 bases from J, with 15 bases between. In germline, CDR1 is SGHTA, CDR2 FQGTGA. The DNA of the CDR3 is TGTGCCAGCAGCTCCCGACAGGGAGGGAATACGCAGTATTTT. Amino acid sequence: CASSSRQGGNTQYF.

The chain combines TRBV28 with TRBJ1-4; TRBD1 agrees at 9 bases. Trimming took 3 bases from V and 7 from J; bases not matched to a gene: 6. The CDR3 length is 15 residues. The germline V gene encodes CDR1 MDHEN and CDR2 SYDVKM. The CDR3, as DNA: TGTGCCAGCAGTTTTATAAACAGGGGGCTTGAAAAACTGTTTTTT. Translation: CASSFINRGLEKLFF.

V usage is TRBV10-3 and J usage is TRBJ2-3; 14 bases are a match to TRBD2. CDR3 size: 17 residues. In germline, CDR1 is ENHRY, CDR2 SYGVKD. The trim removed 4 bases at V and 5 bases at J, leaving 8 bases unmatched. This chain's CDR3 is CAISAPGTSGSGDTQYF. Here the CDR3 DNA reads TGTGCCATCAGTGCCCCCGGGACTAGCGGGAGTGGAGATACGCAGTATTTT.

The rearrangement joins TRBV29-1 to TRBJ2-1; 7 positions match TRBD2. CDR3 length: 12 residues. Trimming at V came to 3 bases and at J to 8 bases, leaving 4 bases not matched to a gene. Per germline, CDR1 SQVTM and CDR2 ANQGSEA. The CDR3 DNA reads TGCAGCGTTGAGCGGGAGACAGATGAGCAGTTCTTC. Amino acids: CSVERETDEQFF.

The chain carries TRBV19 and TRBJ1-2; D not resolved. The V gene's germline CDR1 is LNHDA and CDR2 SQIVND (reference sequence). Trimming took off 3 bases at V and 2 bases at J, with 4 bases between the two ends. The CDR3 is 12 amino acids. The CDR3 protein is CASSIVNYGYTF. DNA for the CDR3: TGTGCCAGTAGTATTGTCAACTATGGCTACACCTTC.